The clone carrying this T cell receptor beta chain was seen a few times. The target antigen is unknown. In total, each donor contributed a single heparinised blood draw that averaged about 100 mL. Using CD45RO/CCR7/CD25/CD127/CD95/CD27, CD4+ naive, central memory, regulatory and stem cell-like memory cells were sorted. Purities over 98% were achieved in all sorted populations. The data are from a study of beta chain features in type 1 diabetes. Notes on the study in general: Among patients with Type 1 diabetes, TCRB CDR3s were moderately but significantly shorter in every one of the four CD4+ subsets.

Germline CDR1 is MNHNY and CDR2 is SVGAGI (reference sequence). The CDR3 length is 12 residues. V dropped 10 bases and J dropped 5 bases, with 14 bases sitting between them. TCRB transcripts that were expressed got sequenced, as all of the isolated RNA had been reverse transcribed. Assay: immunoSEQ multiplex PCR; the TCRdb copy retains only in-frame clones and omits some. The data show some 700,000 clones, about an eighth seen once. The chain combines TRBV6-6 with TRBJ1-2, with unresolved D. The TCR comes from a man aged 18 to 35 with type 1 diabetes. Sequenced: naive CD4+ T cells from blood. CDR3 sequence reads: CATQGDLYGYTF. The CDR3 DNA sequence: TGTGCCACCCAAGGCGATTTATATGGCTACACCTTC.